This is a list of T cell receptor beta chains from one sample in a study of cytomegalovirus exposure and HLA in healthy donors. The assay was immunoSEQ multiplex PCR, and TCRdb's table has in-frame clones only and misses some. In the table there are some 130,000 clones, approximately 77% of which are singletons. Sequencing input: PBMCs. The receptor source for this set is a woman aged 40-49 years in good health and CMV-seronegative. The CDR3 runs from the conserved cysteine through the conserved F or W. Fields, in order: CDR3 DNA, CDR3 protein, D gene, J gene, clone size, V gene. D genes are given only for firm matches. Clone size, where shown, is once, few, many, or a class for clones that have expanded.

CDR3nt: TGTGCCAGCAGCCAAGCCAGGGGCGAACGCAATTCACCCCTCCACTTT
CDR3aa: CASSQARGERNSPLHF
d_gene: -
j_gene: TRBJ1-6
abundance: -
v_gene: TRBV14

CDR3nt: TGTGCCTGGAGGCGAGGTATGGAGACCCAGTACTTC
CDR3aa: CAWRRGMETQYF
d_gene: -
j_gene: TRBJ2-5
abundance: -
v_gene: TRBV30

CDR3nt: TGTGCCAGCAGCTGGGGACAGGGGCCGGAAAAACTGTTTTTT
CDR3aa: CASSWGQGPEKLFF
d_gene: TRBD1
j_gene: TRBJ1-4
abundance: -
v_gene: TRBV5-6

CDR3nt: TGTGCCAGCATCTGGGGACACCGCACAGATACGCAGTATTTT
CDR3aa: CASIWGHRTDTQYF
d_gene: -
j_gene: TRBJ2-3
abundance: -
v_gene: TRBV16

CDR3nt: TGTGCCAGCAGTTTGCGGGGTCCGGGGTACACTGAAGCTTTCTTT
CDR3aa: CASSLRGPGYTEAFF
d_gene: -
j_gene: TRBJ1-1
abundance: -
v_gene: TRBV28

CDR3nt: TGTGCCAGCAGCGTCGACCGGGACAGAGACTCTGGAAACACCATATATTTT
CDR3aa: CASSVDRDRDSGNTIYF
d_gene: TRBD1
j_gene: TRBJ1-3
abundance: -
v_gene: TRBV9

CDR3nt: TGTGCCAGCAGTTTAGCCCTGACAGGGTCCAACGAGCAGTACTTC
CDR3aa: CASSLALTGSNEQYF
d_gene: TRBD1
j_gene: TRBJ2-7
abundance: -
v_gene: TRBV28

CDR3nt: TGTGCCAGCAGTTTCACGACCTCAGGGGCAGATACGCAGTATTTT
CDR3aa: CASSFTTSGADTQYF
d_gene: -
j_gene: TRBJ2-3
abundance: -
v_gene: TRBV6-5

CDR3nt: TGTGCCAGCAGTGAGGGCTGGGGGGAGACCTTC
CDR3aa: CASSEGWGETF
d_gene: -
j_gene: TRBJ1-2
abundance: few
v_gene: TRBV6-1

CDR3nt: TGTGCCAGCAGCTTCGGTACATCACTATCAAGTGGCTACACCTTC
CDR3aa: CASSFGTSLSSGYTF
d_gene: -
j_gene: TRBJ1-2
abundance: -
v_gene: TRBV7-8

CDR3nt: TGTGCCAGCAAGTGGAGGGGTCGGGCAAATGAGCAGTTCTTC
CDR3aa: CASKWRGRANEQFF
d_gene: -
j_gene: TRBJ2-1
abundance: few
v_gene: TRBV6-5

CDR3nt: TGCGCCAGCAGCGCAGAGGCAGACCGAATGCAGTACTTC
CDR3aa: CASSAEADRMQYF
d_gene: -
j_gene: TRBJ2-7
abundance: -
v_gene: TRBV5-1

CDR3nt: TGTGCCAGCAGCTCGCATGTATGGGAGGACTATGGCTACACCTTC
CDR3aa: CASSSHVWEDYGYTF
d_gene: -
j_gene: TRBJ1-2
abundance: -
v_gene: TRBV7-9

CDR3nt: TGTGCCAGCAGCTTGGGTTCCGGGACAGGGATGAGCTCCTACGAGCAGTACTTC
CDR3aa: CASSLGSGTGMSSYEQYF
d_gene: TRBD1
j_gene: TRBJ2-7
abundance: -
v_gene: TRBV5-4

CDR3nt: TGTGCCAGCAGCGTAGAGGACCCCCGGACAGGGGCTGGAAACACCATATATTTT
CDR3aa: CASSVEDPRTGAGNTIYF
d_gene: TRBD1
j_gene: TRBJ1-3
abundance: -
v_gene: TRBV9

CDR3nt: TGTGCCAGCAGCTCTGGGACTAGCGGGGGCACCGGGGAGCTGTTTTTT
CDR3aa: CASSSGTSGGTGELFF
d_gene: TRBD2
j_gene: TRBJ2-2
abundance: -
v_gene: TRBV7-3

CDR3nt: TGTGCCAGCTCAACAGGGGATCAGCCCCAGCATTTT
CDR3aa: CASSTGDQPQHF
d_gene: TRBD1
j_gene: TRBJ1-5
abundance: -
v_gene: TRBV5-8

CDR3nt: TGTGCCAGTAGGTACGACAGTGAATATGGCTACACCTTC
CDR3aa: CASRYDSEYGYTF
d_gene: -
j_gene: TRBJ1-2
abundance: -
v_gene: TRBV19

CDR3nt: TGCAGCGTTGAAGGGTGGGGCTTCAACACTGAAGCTTTCTTT
CDR3aa: CSVEGWGFNTEAFF
d_gene: -
j_gene: TRBJ1-1
abundance: once
v_gene: TRBV29-1

CDR3nt: TGTGCCAGCAGCTTGGGCCAGGGAATCTCACCCCTCCACTTT
CDR3aa: CASSLGQGISPLHF
d_gene: -
j_gene: TRBJ1-6
abundance: few
v_gene: TRBV11-2

CDR3nt: TGTGCCAGCAGCTTAGAGGGGACAGGGAGTACAGCTAATGAAAAACTGTTTTTT
CDR3aa: CASSLEGTGSTANEKLFF
d_gene: TRBD1
j_gene: TRBJ1-4
abundance: -
v_gene: TRBV7-8

CDR3nt: TGTGCCAGCAGAGACAGCAATTCACCCCTCCACTTT
CDR3aa: CASRDSNSPLHF
d_gene: -
j_gene: TRBJ1-6
abundance: -
v_gene: TRBV25-1

CDR3nt: TGTGCCAGCAGTTTTTCTCGAGCCGGGAATCAGCCCCAGCATTTT
CDR3aa: CASSFSRAGNQPQHF
d_gene: -
j_gene: TRBJ1-5
abundance: -
v_gene: TRBV28

CDR3nt: TGTGCCAGCAGTGAAGCGCGGGTAGGAAATACGCAGTATTTT
CDR3aa: CASSEARVGNTQYF
d_gene: -
j_gene: TRBJ2-3
abundance: -
v_gene: TRBV2

CDR3nt: TGTGCCAGCACCCTACAGGGCCAGATCTATGGCTACACCTTC
CDR3aa: CASTLQGQIYGYTF
d_gene: -
j_gene: TRBJ1-2
abundance: -
v_gene: TRBV6-5

CDR3nt: TGTTCCAGCAGCTTTGATGTGCGGCCCACAGAGCAGTACTTC
CDR3aa: CSSSFDVRPTEQYF
d_gene: -
j_gene: TRBJ2-7
abundance: -
v_gene: TRBV7-9

CDR3nt: TGTGCCAGCAATCGGAGGACAGGGGATGTTAATGGCTACACCTTC
CDR3aa: CASNRRTGDVNGYTF
d_gene: TRBD1
j_gene: TRBJ1-2
abundance: few
v_gene: TRBV6-1

CDR3nt: TGTGCCAGCTCACCACCGCTCGGCAGGGGGAGTGAAGCTTTCTTT
CDR3aa: CASSPPLGRGSEAFF
d_gene: TRBD1
j_gene: TRBJ1-1
abundance: -
v_gene: TRBV18

CDR3nt: TGTGCCAGTCTCCCCGGGACAGACTACGAGCAGTACTTC
CDR3aa: CASLPGTDYEQYF
d_gene: TRBD1
j_gene: TRBJ2-7
abundance: -
v_gene: TRBV6-1

CDR3nt: TGCGCCAGCAGCCAAGTCCCGGCGGGGTATTCACCCCTCCACTTT
CDR3aa: CASSQVPAGYSPLHF
d_gene: -
j_gene: TRBJ1-6
abundance: -
v_gene: TRBV4-1

CDR3nt: TGTGCCAGCATTGGGACTAGCGGGGACACCGGGGAGCTGTTTTTT
CDR3aa: CASIGTSGDTGELFF
d_gene: TRBD2
j_gene: TRBJ2-2
abundance: -
v_gene: TRBV6-5

CDR3nt: TGTGCCAGCAGCTTATTCGCAGGGGGCTTGTACGAGCAGTACTTC
CDR3aa: CASSLFAGGLYEQYF
d_gene: TRBD1
j_gene: TRBJ2-7
abundance: -
v_gene: TRBV11-2

CDR3nt: TGTGCCAGCAGTTTATGGGTAGCGGGTCAATACACCGGGGAGCTGTTTTTT
CDR3aa: CASSLWVAGQYTGELFF
d_gene: TRBD2
j_gene: TRBJ2-2
abundance: -
v_gene: TRBV28

CDR3nt: TGTGCCAGCAGCTTGGACAGGACCTATGGCTACACCTTC
CDR3aa: CASSLDRTYGYTF
d_gene: -
j_gene: TRBJ1-2
abundance: -
v_gene: TRBV5-4

CDR3nt: TGTGCCAGCAGACCGAGGGGGTCTAGTCAGCCCCAGCATTTT
CDR3aa: CASRPRGSSQPQHF
d_gene: -
j_gene: TRBJ1-5
abundance: -
v_gene: TRBV6-5

CDR3nt: TGTGCCAGCAGAGCGGACAGATATGGCTACACCTTC
CDR3aa: CASRADRYGYTF
d_gene: -
j_gene: TRBJ1-2
abundance: -
v_gene: TRBV28

CDR3nt: TGTGCCAGCAGTTTATCGGACAGAGCATCCTATGGCTACACCTTC
CDR3aa: CASSLSDRASYGYTF
d_gene: -
j_gene: TRBJ1-2
abundance: -
v_gene: TRBV27

CDR3nt: TGTGCCAGCAGCTTGGGGCAGGGGATCACTGAAGCTTTCTTT
CDR3aa: CASSLGQGITEAFF
d_gene: -
j_gene: TRBJ1-1
abundance: -
v_gene: TRBV11-1

CDR3nt: TGTGCCAGCAGGGTCTTCGACAGGCCCTACGAGCAGTACTTC
CDR3aa: CASRVFDRPYEQYF
d_gene: -
j_gene: TRBJ2-7
abundance: -
v_gene: TRBV27

CDR3nt: TGTGCCAGTAGGACAGGACAAGGGCAGGTAGATACGCAGTATTTT
CDR3aa: CASRTGQGQVDTQYF
d_gene: -
j_gene: TRBJ2-3
abundance: -
v_gene: TRBV19

CDR3nt: TGTGCCAGCAGCTTGGGACAGGGTGATACGCAGTATTTT
CDR3aa: CASSLGQGDTQYF
d_gene: TRBD1
j_gene: TRBJ2-3
abundance: -
v_gene: TRBV5-8

CDR3nt: TGTGCTAGTGGTTTACCCACCTTGGCAGAAAACTATGGCTACACCTTC
CDR3aa: CASGLPTLAENYGYTF
d_gene: -
j_gene: TRBJ1-2
abundance: once
v_gene: TRBV12-5

CDR3nt: TGTGCCAGCAGCTCAAGGGGGGGGGCAGGCTCAAATTCACCCCTCCACTTT
CDR3aa: CASSSRGGAGSNSPLHF
d_gene: -
j_gene: TRBJ1-6
abundance: -
v_gene: TRBV27

CDR3nt: TGTGCCAGCAGTTTACCCCAGGGTCTCTACGAGCAGTACTTC
CDR3aa: CASSLPQGLYEQYF
d_gene: -
j_gene: TRBJ2-7
abundance: -
v_gene: TRBV28

CDR3nt: TGTGCCAGCAGCGTGACAGGGGGCGTCACCGGGGAGCTGTTTTTT
CDR3aa: CASSVTGGVTGELFF
d_gene: TRBD1
j_gene: TRBJ2-2
abundance: -
v_gene: TRBV9

CDR3nt: TGTGCCACCCAGCGTTACGCGAACACCGGGGAGCTGTTTTTT
CDR3aa: CATQRYANTGELFF
d_gene: -
j_gene: TRBJ2-2
abundance: -
v_gene: TRBV27

CDR3nt: TGTGCCAGCAGCGGAGGGACAGGGAGCACAGATACGCAGTATTTT
CDR3aa: CASSGGTGSTDTQYF
d_gene: TRBD1
j_gene: TRBJ2-3
abundance: -
v_gene: TRBV7-2

CDR3nt: TGTGCCAGCAGCGTTCAGGGGGAGAACACTGAAGCTTTCTTT
CDR3aa: CASSVQGENTEAFF
d_gene: TRBD1
j_gene: TRBJ1-1
abundance: -
v_gene: TRBV9

CDR3nt: TGTGCCAGCAGCTCGGGGATCCTAGAGGCCAACGTCCTGACTTTC
CDR3aa: CASSSGILEANVLTF
d_gene: -
j_gene: TRBJ2-6
abundance: -
v_gene: TRBV7-9

CDR3nt: TGTGCCAGCAGCTTAGAGGTGGGGGCTAATTCACCCCTCCACTTT
CDR3aa: CASSLEVGANSPLHF
d_gene: -
j_gene: TRBJ1-6
abundance: -
v_gene: TRBV13

CDR3nt: TGTGCCAGCAGCCAAGACCTAATCTACAACACTGAAGCTTTCTTT
CDR3aa: CASSQDLIYNTEAFF
d_gene: -
j_gene: TRBJ1-1
abundance: few
v_gene: TRBV4-2

CDR3nt: TGTGCCAGCACCCAAGGGGGCTATGGCTACACCTTC
CDR3aa: CASTQGGYGYTF
d_gene: -
j_gene: TRBJ1-2
abundance: -
v_gene: TRBV28